This T cell receptor (beta chain) appears in the sequencing data of a study of CD8+CD57+ T cells in acquired aplastic anemia. Germline V gene sequence: CDR1 LNHDA, CDR2 SQIVND (reference sequence). The CDR3 consists of 13 residues. Trimming stripped 2 bases from V and 2 bases from J, with 5 bases between. Whoever was chosen for sequencing had shown CD8+CD57+ cell expansion by flow cytometry. According to the study, genomic DNA was the template for TCR beta VDJ and CDR3 profiling. Using its own MiXCR run on the reads, TCRdb lists one record per CDR3 protein. The sample has fewer than 250,000 distinct CDR3 sequences; roughly half are singletons.

Sequenced input: sorted CD4+, CD8+, or CD8+CD57+ T cells (not recorded which) from PBMCs. This TCR was recovered from a human donor with aplastic anemia. V usage is TRBV19 and J usage is TRBJ2-3; the D is unclear. The CDR3 loop is CASSISFTDTQYF. The CDR3 bases are TGTGCCAGTAGTATAAGCTTCACAGATACGCAGTATTTT.